This is a list of T cell receptor beta chains from one sample in a study of a mutant IDH1 vaccine in newly diagnosed glioma. No antigens are known for them. Assay: immunoSEQ multiplex PCR; the TCRdb copy retains only in-frame clones and omits some. The sample shows about 32,000 clones, approximately 80% of them seen only once. Sequencing used PBMCs, obtained from a glioma patient whose treatment included an IDH1 peptide vaccine. These receptors were collected from a man aged 25 to 45 with glioma. Both conserved end residues are part of each CDR3. A D gene is named only where the DNA matches it firmly. The size entry is marked missing in some rows and otherwise reads once, few, many or a size class.

clone_size | d_call | j_call | v_call | cdr3_aa | cdr3_nt
few | . | TRBJ1-5 | TRBV6-5 | CASSYSVSNQPQHF | TGTGCCAGCAGTTACTCGGTTAGCAATCAGCCCCAGCATTTT
. | TRBD1 | TRBJ1-1 | TRBV27 | CASRPRQGANTEAFF | TGTGCCAGCAGACCCCGACAGGGGGCGAACACTGAAGCTTTCTTT
. | TRBD2 | TRBJ2-1 | TRBV11-2 | CASSTGTSGLEQFF | TGTGCCAGCAGCACGGGGACTAGCGGTCTTGAGCAGTTCTTC
. | TRBD2 | TRBJ2-2 | TRBV4-2 | CASSQVGGTGELFF | TGTGCCAGCAGCCAAGTGGGGGGGACTGGGGAGCTGTTTTTT
few | TRBD1 | TRBJ2-1 | TRBV29-1 | CSVRGTGGRDEQFF | TGCAGCGTGAGAGGGACAGGGGGCCGGGATGAGCAGTTCTTC
once | . | TRBJ2-4 | TRBV29-1 | CSVVSNGDIQYF | TGCAGCGTTGTCTCGAACGGGGACATTCAGTACTTC
. | TRBD2 | TRBJ2-5 | TRBV4-2 | CASSQGLAASQETQYF | TGTGCCAGCAGCCAGGGACTAGCGGCTTCACAAGAGACCCAGTACTTC
. | TRBD1 | TRBJ1-5 | TRBV10-3 | CAISESVGDRGPNSNQPQHF | TGTGCCATCAGTGAGTCGGTTGGGGACAGGGGGCCGAATAGCAATCAGCCCCAGCATTTT
once | TRBD2 | TRBJ2-7 | TRBV7-6 | CASSLARLAGAYEQYF | TGTGCCAGCAGCTTAGCGCGATTAGCGGGAGCCTACGAGCAGTACTTC
. | . | TRBJ1-1 | TRBV19 | CASSIPTGWGDTEAFF | TGTGCCAGTAGTATCCCCACGGGATGGGGGGACACTGAAGCTTTCTTT
once | . | TRBJ2-3 | TRBV5-1 | CASRRGIPDTQYF | TGCGCCAGCAGACGGGGTATCCCAGATACGCAGTATTTT
. | TRBD1 | TRBJ2-7 | TRBV7-9 | CASSRTGETYEQYF | TGTGCCAGCAGCCGGACAGGGGAGACCTACGAGCAGTACTTC
. | . | TRBJ1-2 | TRBV5-1 | CASRVSVGQGYGYTF | TGCGCCAGCAGGGTCAGTGTAGGGCAGGGCTATGGCTACACCTTC
. | . | TRBJ2-7 | TRBV6-1 | CASSGFPREQYF | TGTGCCAGCAGTGGATTCCCCAGGGAGCAGTACTTC
. | . | TRBJ2-1 | TRBV5-1 | CASSLAGAEQFF | TGCGCCAGCAGCTTGGCCGGGGCTGAGCAGTTCTTC
. | . | TRBJ2-7 | TRBV1 | CTSSQDTVGSIYEQYF | TGCACCAGCAGCCAAGATACGGTAGGCAGTATCTACGAGCAGTACTTC
. | . | TRBJ2-7 | TRBV5-6 | CASSLTRMKEQYF | TGTGCCAGCAGTTTAACACGGATGAAAGAGCAGTACTTC
. | TRBD1 | TRBJ2-7 | TRBV2 | CAGGDRGRYEQYF | TGTGCCGGCGGTGACAGGGGGCGCTACGAGCAGTACTTC
. | TRBD1 | TRBJ1-3 | TRBV18 | CASSQQGQNSGNTIYF | TGTGCCAGCTCACAACAGGGACAGAACTCTGGAAACACCATATATTTT
. | TRBD1 | TRBJ1-5 | TRBV6-1 | CASSGKTGRIVSNQPQHF | TGTGCCAGCAGTGGGAAGACAGGGAGAATCGTCAGCAATCAGCCCCAGCATTTT
. | . | TRBJ2-5 | TRBV7-9 | CASSLVGSGETQYF | TGTGCCAGCAGCTTAGTCGGAAGCGGTGAGACCCAGTACTTC
. | TRBD2 | TRBJ2-2 | TRBV7-9 | CASSPRRGGRAGELFF | TGTGCCAGCAGCCCCCGTCGGGGAGGGAGGGCCGGGGAGCTGTTTTTT
. | TRBD1 | TRBJ1-5 | TRBV14 | CASSRTGAGQPQHF | TGTGCCAGCAGCCGCACAGGGGCAGGACAGCCCCAGCATTTT
few | TRBD1 | TRBJ1-1 | TRBV2 | CASSGQGHTEAFF | TGTGCCAGCAGTGGACAGGGACACACTGAAGCTTTCTTT
. | . | TRBJ2-7 | TRBV25-1 | CASDPGAQGGKQYF | TGTGCCAGCGACCCCGGGGCACAGGGGGGGAAGCAGTACTTC
few | TRBD1 | TRBJ1-5 | TRBV7-2 | CASSLRRGQGQPQHF | TGTGCCAGCAGCTTAAGGCGGGGACAGGGACAGCCCCAGCATTTT
. | . | TRBJ1-1 | TRBV29-1 | CSPGHTEAFF | TGCAGCCCTGGGCACACTGAAGCTTTCTTT
. | TRBD1 | TRBJ2-3 | TRBV25-1 | CASSEFLVQGADTQYF | TGTGCCAGCAGTGAATTTTTAGTACAGGGGGCAGATACGCAGTATTTT
. | . | TRBJ2-2 | TRBV9 | CASSVGYLNTGELFF | TGTGCCAGCAGCGTCGGATATCTAAATACCGGGGAGCTGTTTTTT
. | . | TRBJ2-7 | TRBV6-6 | CASGRDGAYEQYF | TGTGCCAGTGGCCGGGACGGGGCCTACGAGCAGTACTTC
. | TRBD1 | TRBJ1-5 | TRBV7-9 | CASSLGQGDQPQHF | TGTGCCAGCAGCTTGGGACAGGGCGATCAGCCCCAGCATTTT
. | TRBD1 | TRBJ2-1 | TRBV19 | CASGETGYNEQFF | TGTGCCAGTGGGGAGACAGGGTACAATGAGCAGTTCTTC
. | . | TRBJ1-1 | TRBV7-9 | CASSFGQPNEAFF | TGTGCCAGCAGCTTTGGACAGCCTAATGAAGCTTTCTTT
. | . | TRBJ2-7 | TRBV27 | CASSSTAYYEQYF | TGTGCCAGCAGTTCGACAGCGTACTACGAGCAGTACTTC
. | . | TRBJ1-2 | TRBV5-1 | CASSLPGALNYGYTF | TGCGCCAGCAGCTTGCCAGGGGCGCTTAACTATGGCTACACCTTC
. | . | TRBJ2-2 | TRBV7-2 | CASSQTQGGTGELFF | TGTGCCAGCAGCCAGACCCAGGGCGGCACCGGGGAGCTGTTTTTT
. | . | TRBJ1-2 | TRBV27 | CASSLFVGNGYGYTF | TGTGCCAGCAGTTTATTCGTCGGGAACGGCTATGGCTACACCTTC
. | . | TRBJ2-7 | TRBV5-6 | CASSASQGMVYF | TGTGCCAGCAGCGCCTCGCAAGGGATGGTGTACTTC
. | TRBD1 | TRBJ1-5 | TRBV5-1 | CASSPGTGNQPQHF | TGCGCCAGCAGCCCCGGGACAGGGAACCAGCCCCAGCATTTT
. | . | TRBJ2-7 | TRBV27 | CASGFLSSSLQYF | TGTGCCAGCGGTTTTTTAAGTTCCTCCCTCCAGTACTTC
. | . | TRBJ2-1 | TRBV6-1 | CASRVLGRDEQFF | TGTGCCAGCAGGGTACTAGGAAGGGATGAGCAGTTCTTC
. | . | TRBJ2-4 | TRBV18 | CASSPGGANTKNIQYF | TGTGCCAGCTCACCAGGCGGAGCCAACACCAAAAACATTCAGTACTTC
few | TRBD2 | TRBJ2-1 | TRBV29-1 | CSAGTSGGDEQFF | TGCAGCGCCGGGACTAGCGGGGGGGATGAGCAGTTCTTC